This T cell receptor beta chain originates from a study of shared clonotypes between healthy human individuals. The CDR3 is made up of 16 amino acids. The naive CD8 subset, CD45RO-negative cells positively selected for CCR7, excluded terminally differentiated effector memory CD45RA+ cells. The method was immunoSEQ multiplex PCR; TCRdb's version includes in-frame clones alone and lacks a portion of them. Here the sample spans 1.5 million to 2.5 million clones, about 95% being singletons. About this clone: What it binds is not known.

Study-level results: Among a few donors, approximately 5% of naive CD4 clonotypes were found in common.

The sequenced material came from naive CD8+ T cells sorted from blood. This sequence joins TRBV21-1 and TRBJ1-5; TRBD1, the table's D call, was not compared with the DNA. TRBV21-1 is termed a pseudogene. The clonotype comes from a young man in good health. The CDR3, as DNA: TGTGCCAGCAGCAAAGCGTCCGGACAGGGGAACCAGCCCCAGCATTTT. Amino acid sequence: CASSKASGQGNQPQHF.